Shown below are 28 T cell receptor beta chains from a single sample sequenced in a study of shared clonotypes between healthy human individuals (dated by TCRdb to between 2020 and 2021). Library method: the immunoSEQ multiplex PCR assay. Not all clones reach the TCRdb copy of this immuneACCESS table, which keeps in-frame sequences only. Checked studies attribute under half of the gap to unresolved V genes and leave the rest unexplained. The sample table shows roughly 1,500,000 clones, and roughly 98% are seen once. The top ten clonotypes cover around 0.47% of the sample. Sequencing used naive CD4+ T cells sorted from blood. This specimen's cell subset or site label, interpreted: CD45RA+ positively selected. The receptor set was obtained from a man between 25 and 39 years old in good health.

Written as DNA, the CDR3 is TGTGCCATCGGACTCACCTACGAGCAGTACTTC. Protein product: CAIGLTYEQYF. The V gene is TRBV10-3, the J gene TRBJ2-7; D may be TRBD2 (5 bases). The CDR3 runs 11 residues. Germline V CDR1 and CDR2: ENHRY, SYGVKD. V was pared by 8 bases and J by 2 bases, with 7 bases between.

The J gene is TRBJ2-5, the V gene TRBV4-2; either TRBD1 or TRBD2 may supply D (5 bases each). V lost 4 bases and J 4 bases, leaving 16 bases between the germline ends. The CDR3 covers 15 residues. Germline lookup yields CDR1 LGHNA and CDR2 YNFKEQ. In DNA form, the CDR3 reads TGTGCCAGCAGCCCCGGGACGGCGGGCTCAGAGACCCAGTACTTC. As protein: CASSPGTAGSETQYF.

The V call is TRBV19, the J call TRBJ2-3; D is perhaps TRBD1 (6 bases). This CDR3 has 15 residues. Germline CDR1 LNHDA, CDR2 SQIVND (reference sequence). Trimming stripped 4 bases from V and 1 base from J, with 12 bases between. The CDR3 loop reads CASSTYRARTDTQYF. The CDR3 bases are TGTGCCAGTAGTACCTACAGGGCCCGCACAGATACGCAGTATTTT.

Note on this clone: This sample includes further DNA sequences coding for the same CDR3. V gene TRBV7-3 combines with J gene TRBJ2-3, with D possibly TRBD2 on 6 matching bases. Germline V lookup: CDR1 SGHTA, CDR2 FQGTGA. This CDR3 region has 14 residues. V lost 5 bases and J lost 0, with 9 bases in between. The DNA for the CDR3 is TGTGCCAGCAGCCCAGGACTAAGCACAGATACGCAGTATTTT. It specifies CASSPGLSTDTQYF.

V and J are TRBV14 and TRBJ2-1; D is unresolved. Trimming removed 0 bases from V and 7 bases from J, with 16 bases in between. CDR1 and CDR2 (germline): SGHDN, FVKESK. The CDR3 has 16 residues. CDR3 nucleotides: TGTGCCAGCAGCCAAGATCTTACAACCCCCTGGAATGAGCAGTTCTTC. It is translated as CASSQDLTTPWNEQFF.

The V and J genes are TRBV7-8 and TRBJ2-7, with 8 nucleotides matching TRBD2. Germline CDR1 and CDR2: SGHVS and FQNEAQ. The trim removed 4 bases at V and 3 bases at J, leaving 11 bases unmatched. This CDR3 spans 16 amino acids. The chain's CDR3 is CASSSRGGTLGYEQYF. The CDR3, as DNA: TGTGCCAGCAGCTCCCGGGGGGGGACACTTGGCTACGAGCAGTACTTC.

Turning to this clone: This sample includes further DNA sequences coding for the same CDR3. The chain is built from TRBV7-9 and TRBJ1-2; D perhaps matches TRBD1 (5 bases). Deletions cut 4 bases from V and 4 bases from J, with 10 bases between. Germline assignment: CDR1 SEHNR and CDR2 FQNEAQ (reference sequence). There are 13 residues in the CDR3. The chain's CDR3 is CASSSTGSYGYTF. Here the CDR3 DNA reads TGTGCCAGCAGCTCCACAGGTTCCTATGGCTACACCTTC.

J is TRBJ2-7 and V is TRBV6-1; the match to TRBD2 covers 12 bases. The CDR3 totals 16 residues. Per the germline V gene, CDR1 is MNHNS and CDR2 is SASEGT. J was trimmed by 0 bases and V by 4 bases; bases with no gene match: 4. The CDR3 DNA reads TGTGCCAGCAGTGCTCCGACTAGCGGGGGCTCCTACGAGCAGTACTTC. Protein sequence: CASSAPTSGGSYEQYF.

The J gene is TRBJ2-1, the V gene TRBV7-2; the match to TRBD2 covers 14 bases. Germline values: CDR1 SGHTA, CDR2 FQGNSA. CDR3 length: 18 residues. The trim removed 5 bases at V and 9 bases at J, leaving 15 bases unmatched. The CDR3 DNA is TGTGCCAGCAGCCCGATGACCATGACTAGCGGGAGGGCCGCTGAGCAGTTCTTC. Translated, it gives CASSPMTMTSGRAAEQFF.

This chain uses TRBV27 with TRBJ1-5, with unresolved D. Trimming left V 0 bases short and J 7 bases short, with 10 bases between. Germline V gene data show CDR1 as MNHEY and CDR2 as SMNVEV (reference sequence). This CDR3 comprises 14 residues. CDR3 sequence (DNA): TGTGCCAGCAGTTTATCGGGGAACGGACAGCCCCAGCATTTT. It yields the protein CASSLSGNGQPQHF.

The chain joins TRBV10-1 to TRBJ2-7; possible D gene TRBD2, 5 bases. This CDR3 comprises 14 residues. CDR1 WNHNN and CDR2 SYGVQD come from the germline V gene (reference sequence). V lost 5 bases and J 0 bases, leaving 11 bases between the germline ends. The CDR3: CASSNGGSSYEQYF. CDR3 nucleotides: TGCGCCAGCAGTAACGGAGGATCCTCCTACGAGCAGTACTTC.

The rearrangement links TRBV5-4 to TRBJ2-3; TRBD2 aligns across 9 bases. CDR1 and CDR2 from the germline V gene are SGHNT and YYREEE (reference sequence). The CDR3 runs to 15 residues. V was pared by 1 base and J by 4 bases, with 4 bases of the junction left unmatched. CDR3 DNA sequence: TGTGCCAGCAGCTTGTTTAGCGGGAGTGCAGATACGCAGTATTTT. It encodes CASSLFSGSADTQYF.

The CDR3 bases are TGTGCCAGCAGCTTACGTAAGAGAGGCACCGGGGAGCTGTTTTTT. The encoded protein is CASSLRKRGTGELFF. The V and J genes are TRBV7-2 and TRBJ2-2; D is undetermined. Trimming pared 2 bases from V and 4 bases from J, leaving 11 bases between. The CDR3 spans 15 residues. The germline gives CDR1 SGHTA, CDR2 FQGNSA.

The V and J genes are TRBV7-2 and TRBJ1-2; D unresolved. The CDR3 contains 15 residues. V was clipped by 1 base and J by 2 bases, with 11 bases between them. Germline assignment: CDR1 SGHTA and CDR2 FQGNSA. In DNA, the CDR3 is TGTGCCAGCAGCTTAGGACCGCCCGCGAACTATGGCTACACCTTC. Protein product: CASSLGPPANYGYTF.

The genes are TRBV29-1 and TRBJ1-4; D is ambiguous. The CDR3 is 17 amino acids. Trimming left V 2 bases short and J 0 bases short, with 16 bases between. CDR1 and CDR2 (germline): SQVTM, ANQGSEA. CDR3 residues: CSVESKSQPATNEKLFF. The CDR3 coding sequence is TGCAGCGTTGAAAGTAAAAGTCAGCCTGCAACTAATGAAAAACTGTTTTTT.

The V gene is TRBV21-1, the J gene TRBJ2-3; the listed D gene, TRBD1, was not tested against the DNA. TRBV21-1 counts as a pseudogene. This CDR3 is 18 amino acids long. The CDR3 spells CASSKTGQYLVSGDTQYF. The CDR3 nucleotides are TGTGCCAGCAGCAAAACCGGACAGTATCTTGTATCGGGAGATACGCAGTATTTT.

The J gene is TRBJ1-1, the V gene TRBV6-5; D ambiguous. Trimming left V 6 bases short and J 4 bases short, with 18 bases between. The CDR3 is 15 amino acids. The germline V gene has CDR1 MNHEY and CDR2 SVGAGI. Here the CDR3 DNA reads TGTGCCAGCAGAAGGACGGCAGATGGACGCACTGAAGCTTTCTTT. Amino acids: CASRRTADGRTEAFF.

The chain carries TRBV28 and TRBJ2-7, with 7 nucleotides matching TRBD1. The CDR3 contains 15 residues. CDR1 is MDHEN, CDR2 SYDVKM, per germline. After removal of 8 bases from V and 0 bases from J, the junction contained 10 bases not matched to a gene. The CDR3: CASFRTGRTSYEQYF. CDR3 DNA sequence: TGTGCCAGCTTTAGGACAGGACGCACCTCCTACGAGCAGTACTTC. The full variable domain, in which reference TRBV28 and TRBJ2-7 provide the parts outside the CDR3, is DVKVTQSSRYLVKRTGEKVFLECVQDMDHENMFWYRQDPGLGLRLIYFSYDVKMKEKGDIPEGYSVSREKKERFSLILESASTNQTSMYLCASFRTGRTSYEQYFGPGTRLTVT.

The rearrangement links TRBV7-9 to TRBJ2-1; 7 bases match TRBD2. In germline, CDR1 is SEHNR, CDR2 FQNEAQ (reference sequence). The trim removed 0 bases at V and 7 bases at J, leaving 6 bases unmatched. This CDR3 spans 15 amino acids. This CDR3 reads CASSLAQLAYNEQFF. The CDR3 DNA follows: TGTGCCAGCAGCTTAGCTCAACTAGCGTATAATGAGCAGTTCTTC.

The V gene is TRBV5-6, the J gene TRBJ2-7, with a possible D match to TRBD2 (5 bases). Trimming took 0 bases from V and 4 from J, leaving 17 bases between them. CDR1 SGHDT and CDR2 YYEEEE come from the germline V gene. The CDR3 extends over 16 amino acids. The CDR3: CASSLGPGNPGYEQYF. CDR3 nucleotide sequence: TGTGCCAGCAGCTTGGGTCCCGGGAACCCGGGGTACGAGCAGTACTTC.

This clone was counted a single time. The chain recombines TRBV5-4 with TRBJ2-7, with D possibly TRBD2 on 5 matching bases. The CDR3 spans 13 residues. Trimming took 4 bases from V and 1 from J, leaving 9 bases between them. Germline loops: CDR1 SGHNT, CDR2 YYREEE (reference sequence). CDR3 loop: CASSPGNSYEQYF. The DNA for the CDR3 is TGTGCCAGCAGCCCCGGGAATTCCTACGAGCAGTACTTC.

V and J are TRBV2 and TRBJ1-5; 8 positions agree with TRBD1. The germline V gene has CDR1 SNHLY and CDR2 FYNNEI. With 5 bases clipped from V and 4 bases from J, the junction kept 4 bases outside the gene matches. CDR3 length: 14 residues. CDR3 coding DNA: TGTGCCAGCAGTAGGACAGGGATAAATCAGCCCCAGCATTTT. This gives the protein CASSRTGINQPQHF.

This chain connects TRBV7-8 to TRBJ2-1; TRBD2 matches 10 bases. CDR1 SGHVS and CDR2 FQNEAQ come from the germline V gene. The J segment lost 4 bases and the V segment lost 2 bases, leaving 8 bases of the junction unmatched. This CDR3 has 17 amino acids. CDR3 bases: TGTGCCAGCAGCTTAAGTCTTAGCGGGGGGCGATACAATGAGCAGTTCTTC. This encodes CASSLSLSGGRYNEQFF.

The rearrangement uses TRBV29-1 and TRBJ1-1, with D perhaps matching TRBD1 (6 bases). Germline V gene lookup returns CDR1 SQVTM and CDR2 ANQGSEA. The CDR3 length is 13 residues. The V and J ends lost 2 bases and 2 bases respectively, with 9 bases between them. The CDR3: CSVEPGGNTEAFF. CDR3 DNA: TGCAGCGTTGAACCCGGGGGCAACACTGAAGCTTTCTTT.

The V and J genes are TRBV28 and TRBJ2-7; 8 bases align to TRBD2. CDR3 length equals 14 residues. Trimming cost V 4 bases and J 1 base; bases outside gene matches: 3. Germline lookup yields CDR1 MDHEN and CDR2 SYDVKM. Here the CDR3 reads CASSWTGGSYEQYF. The DNA for the CDR3 is TGTGCCAGCAGTTGGACGGGGGGGTCCTACGAGCAGTACTTC.

The chain is built from TRBV6-5 and TRBJ1-3, with 7 positions matching TRBD1. The CDR3 runs 15 residues. The V gene's germline CDR1 is MNHEY and CDR2 SVGAGI. J lost 2 bases, V lost 8 bases, and 9 bases had no gene match. CDR3 sequence (DNA): TGTGCCAGCGGAATTACCGGGACAGCTGGAAACACCATATATTTT. Its protein product is CASGITGTAGNTIYF.

The count of this clone is one. Other nucleotide sequences in the sample specify the same CDR3. The chain links TRBV5-1 to TRBJ2-2; D call uncertain. V shed 0 bases and J shed 2 bases, with 5 bases lying between them. CDR1 is SGHRS, CDR2 YFSETQ, per germline. The CDR3 consists of 14 residues. The CDR3 coding sequence is TGCGCCAGCAGCTTGGTGGTCAACACCGGGGAGCTGTTTTTT. Translated: CASSLVVNTGELFF.

This clone was seen a single time. The chain couples TRBV7-2 to TRBJ2-1; TRBD1 aligns across 7 bases. This CDR3 is 14 amino acids long. The V and J ends lost 5 bases and 10 bases, in that order; junction bases with no gene match: 11. Germline V gene lookup returns CDR1 SGHTA and CDR2 FQGNSA. The CDR3 spells CASSRSTGDGEQFF. CDR3 DNA sequence: TGTGCCAGCAGCAGGAGCACAGGGGACGGGGAGCAGTTCTTC.